This T cell receptor (beta chain) was sequenced during a study of beta chain features in type 1 diabetes. Across the study: Examination of sorted cells across all samples involved over 85,000,000 cells.

The study, taken as a whole, reports: Researchers reported that naive, central memory and Treg TCRB repertoires appeared more similar in patients than in healthy donors. Overrepresentation of cells with high TCR expression could result from cDNA sequencing. TCRB CDR3s from Type 1 diabetes patients were moderately but significantly shorter in all four CD4+ subsets.

Via CD45RO/CCR7/CD25/CD127/CD95/CD27, cells of the CD4+ naive, central memory, regulatory and stem cell-like memory subsets were sorted. For this clone: As yet, its antigen is unknown.

As every portion of the isolated RNA was reverse transcribed, the sequencing read expressed TCRB transcripts. Clones were read by immunoSEQ multiplex PCR, and TCRdb kept only the in-frame ones, dropping some. Counted here are about 230,000 clones, 16% occurring once; the ten biggest clones make up approximately 0.087%. J gave up 7 bases and V 3 bases, and 15 bases lay outside the gene matches. Looked up from germline, CDR1 is SQVTM and CDR2 is ANQGSEA. The CDR3 length is 16 residues. J is TRBJ2-5 and V is TRBV29-1; 9 nucleotides agree with TRBD1. Sequences were obtained from naive CD4+ T cells from blood. The sequence came from a man aged 25-40 years with type 1 diabetes. CDR3 in amino acids: CSVESQHTGGSATQYF. The CDR3 DNA sequence: TGCAGCGTTGAGTCTCAACATACAGGGGGCTCGGCGACCCAGTACTTC.